Listed below are T cell receptor beta chains from one sample, sequenced in a study of blood T cells in healthy people across ages. In TCRdb, the 5' RACE reads were re-called with MiXCR into one record per CDR3 protein. The repertoire holds 1.4 million to 1.5 million distinct CDR3 sequences, 42% seen once, with 7% to 9.5% in the top ten. Sequenced sample: blood. The receptors here all came from a woman in her late teens or twenties in good health. CDR3s include the opening cysteine and the closing phenylalanine or tryptophan. The D gene is left open where the match is weak. The listing skips clone size in some rows; elsewhere it reads once, few, many or a size class.

>TRBJ1-1|TRBV2|TRBD1|few|14
TGTGCCAGCAGCTCGGGACAGGGGGCAACTGAAGCTTTCTTT
CASSSGQGATEAFF
>TRBJ2-7|TRBV5-6|NA|once|13
TGTGCCAGCAGCTTAAGCCACTCCTACGGGCAGTACTTC
CASSLSHSYGQYF
>TRBJ2-1|TRBV7-6|NA|few|12
TGTGCCAGCAGCTCTGTGGGTGCTGAGCAGTTCTTC
CASSSVGAEQFF
>TRBJ1-5|TRBV6-1|NA|NA|15
TGTGCCAGCAGTGAATTAGGAGGGGGGAATCAGCCCCAGCATTTT
CASSELGGGNQPQHF
>TRBJ1-1|TRBV29-1|NA|many|12
TGCAGCGTTGACAGGGGGAACACTGAAGCTTTCTTT
CSVDRGNTEAFF
>TRBJ2-7|TRBV6-5|NA|NA|17
TGTGCCAGCAGTTACTCGTCCGTGTCTCACAAAAGCTACGAGCAGTACTTC
CASSYSSVSHKSYEQYF
>TRBJ2-1|TRBV3-1|NA|NA|14
TGTGCCAGCAGCCAAGCCCTTACCGGGGCCTATCAGTTCTTC
CASSQALTGAYQFF
>TRBJ2-1|TRBV20-1|NA|few|13
TGCAGTGCACCGGGGACGGCCGTAAATGAGCAGTTCTTC
CSAPGTAVNEQFF
>TRBJ2-2|TRBV10-3|TRBD2|NA|16
TGTGCCATCAGGGGGGTGACCGGGACTAGCACCGGGGAGCTGTTTTTT
CAIRGVTGTSTGELFF
>TRBJ2-4|TRBV7-9|TRBD2|NA|15
TGTGCCAGCAGCTTAGAGATGGGTTCTGGGCGGGAGCAGTACTTC
CASSLEMGSGREQYF
>TRBJ1-2|TRBV10-3|TRBD1|NA|14
TGTGCCATCAGTCTGACAGGGGATCGGTATGGCTACACCTTC
CAISLTGDRYGYTF
>TRBJ2-3|TRBV13|TRBD2|NA|16
TGTACCAGCAGCTATCTATTAGCTAGCGGGGGTAATACGCAGTATTTT
CTSSYLLASGGNTQYF
>TRBJ1-1|TRBV29-1|NA|NA|15
TGCAGCGTTGAAGATGGGGGGCGGGTGGACACTGAAGCTTTCTTT
CSVEDGGRVDTEAFF
>TRBJ1-2|TRBV20-1|NA|NA|14
TGCAGTGCTAGAGGGCAGGGTGTAGTCCATGGCTACACCTTC
CSARGQGVVHGYTF
>TRBJ1-4|TRBV20-1|TRBD1|few|13
TGCAGTGCTTGGGACAGTCTCAACGAAAAACTGTTTTTT
CSAWDSLNEKLFF
>TRBJ1-3|TRBV20-1|NA|NA|13
TGCAGTGCCCAGTGGAGCTCTGGAAACACCATATATTTT
CSAQWSSGNTIYF
>TRBJ2-7|TRBV7-8|NA|NA|11
TGTGCCACGTCCTGGGGGTACGAGCAGTACTTC
CATSWGYEQYF
>TRBJ2-1|TRBV2|NA|NA|13
TGTGCCAGCACAGCAGATTCCTACAATGAGCAGTTCTTC
CASTADSYNEQFF
>TRBJ2-7|TRBV9|NA|few|13
TGTGCCAGCAGCCCTAAACGGTCGCGCGAGCAGTACTTC
CASSPKRSREQYF
>TRBJ2-1|TRBV27|TRBD2|many|15
TGTGCCAGCAGTCCTGGGACTAGCGGGGACAATGAGCAGTTCTTC
CASSPGTSGDNEQFF
>TRBJ1-2|TRBV12-5|NA|NA|14
TGTGCTAGTGGAATAGACCGGGGGCTCTTTGGCTACACCTTC
CASGIDRGLFGYTF
>TRBJ2-2|TRBV6-2/TRBV6-3|NA|NA|15
TGTGCCAGCACCCTGGACCCTACCTGGCCCGGGGAGCTGTTTTTT
CASTLDPTWPGELFF
>TRBJ2-3|TRBV6-2/TRBV6-3|TRBD2|NA|23
TGTGCCAGCAGCTATGAACAGTCGGCGCGACCGGGACTAGAGATTTATAGCACAGATACGCAGTATTTT
CASSYEQSARPGLEIYSTDTQYF
>TRBJ2-6|TRBV9|NA|NA|16
TGTGCCAGCAGCGGAAGTCCGGGACCTGGGGCCAACGTCCTGACTTTC
CASSGSPGPGANVLTF
>TRBJ2-5|TRBV4-1|TRBD1|few|15
TGCGCCAGCAGCCAAGGGACAGGGGCTCAAGAGACCCAGTACTTC
CASSQGTGAQETQYF
>TRBJ2-1|TRBV11-2|NA|NA|13
TGTGCCAGCGGCGTAGAGCCAGGGAATGAGCAGTTCTTC
CASGVEPGNEQFF
>TRBJ1-2|TRBV24-1|NA|NA|14
TGTGCCACCAGCGACGGGGCAGGGAGGGATGGCTACACCTTC
CATSDGAGRDGYTF
>TRBJ2-5|TRBV12-3/TRBV12-4|TRBD2|few|15
TGTGCCAGCAGTTTCCTGCTAGCGGGGGAAGAGACCCAGTACTTC
CASSFLLAGEETQYF
>TRBJ2-3|TRBV7-2|TRBD1|few|15
TGTGCCAGCAGCTTAGAGCCAGGGGGCGCAGATACGCAGTATTTT
CASSLEPGGADTQYF
>TRBJ2-2|TRBV12-3/TRBV12-4|TRBD1|few|15
TGTGCCAGCAGTTTCGTTCGGACAGGGAGTGGGGAGCTGTTTTTT
CASSFVRTGSGELFF
>TRBJ2-6|TRBV10-3|NA|few|14
TGTGCCATCAGTCCACACTCTGGGGCCAACGTCCTGACTTTC
CAISPHSGANVLTF
>TRBJ2-4|TRBV30|TRBD2|NA|18
TGTGCCTGGAGTGCCTCCTTCTCTAGCGGGACAGCCAAAAACATTCAGTACTTC
CAWSASFSSGTAKNIQYF
>TRBJ2-7|TRBV30|NA|once|13
TGTGCCTGGAGTGCCACGGACATTTCCGAGCAGTACTTC
CAWSATDISEQYF
>TRBJ2-2|TRBV5-1|TRBD1|NA|15
TGCGCCAGCAGAAGGGGACAGATAAACACCGGGGAGCTGTTTTTT
CASRRGQINTGELFF
>TRBJ1-1|TRBV20-1|NA|NA|14
TGCAGTGCTAGTTACAGCAGGATGAACACTGAAGCTTTCTTT
CSASYSRMNTEAFF
>TRBJ2-5|TRBV5-1|NA|few|15
TGCGCCAGCAGCTTTATCCGGGAAGCCCAAGAGACCCAGTACTTC
CASSFIREAQETQYF
>TRBJ2-1|TRBV9|NA|NA|15
TGTGCCAGCAGCGTGACGGGCGGGGAAGGGCCTGAGCAGTTCTTC
CASSVTGGEGPEQFF
>TRBJ2-4|TRBV15|TRBD2|NA|15
TGTGCCACAAGCCCGGGACTAGCGGGGGAAAACATTCAGTACTTC
CATSPGLAGENIQYF
>TRBJ2-2|TRBV24-1|NA|NA|15
TGTGCCACCAGTGACCCCAACGCCCCCCCCGGGGAGCTGTTTTTT
CATSDPNAPPGELFF